This T cell receptor (beta chain) stems from a study of T-cell memory formation after mild COVID-19. The CDR3 is 17 amino acids. V gave up 1 base and J gave up 4 bases, with 19 bases separating them. A single record per CDR3 protein comes from TCRdb applying MiXCR to the 5' RACE reads. The top ten clones hold roughly 2.6% of a sample with 210,000 or so distinct CDR3 sequences, around 19% of them seen once. The specimen was PBMCs or a T cell subset sorted from them (not recorded which). The source is an adult woman who had mild COVID-19 (a few samples of this study predate the infection). Cell type and time point are not known. The chain joins TRBV12-3 or TRBV12-4 to TRBJ1-1; the D is unclear. The CDR3: CASSLGPLRGYSTEAFF. As DNA, the CDR3 is TGTGCCAGCAGTTTAGGCCCCCTTCGGGGATACAGCACTGAAGCTTTCTTT.